This T cell receptor (beta chain) was retrieved from a study of cytomegalovirus exposure and HLA in healthy donors. Primers for the PCR totalled 60 Vbeta and 13 Jbeta. The protocol was immunoSEQ multiplex PCR, while the TCRdb copy is restricted to in-frame clones and leaves out a portion. The profile covers 130,000 or so clones, with roughly 86% appearing a single time and 3% to 3.5% taken by the ten largest. On this clone itself: As yet, its antigen is unknown.

Points from the study as a whole: Productive status was seen about 90% or about 30% of the time for most TCR beta V segments in an earlier analysis. In a later analysis, TCR association rates varied by HLA locus: DRB1 most, HLA-C fewest. Within a later analysis, the majority of CMV-associated TCR beta chains appeared HLA-restricted.

V lost 2 bases, J lost 0 bases, and 11 bases lay in between. CDR1 MGHRA and CDR2 YSYEKL come from the germline V gene. The CDR3 runs 15 residues. Sequencing was carried out using PBMCs. The gene calls are TRBV4-1 and TRBJ2-7; no definite D call. The clonotype was recovered from a man between 18 and 35 years old in good health and CMV-seropositive. The CDR3 loop reads CASSQSGQSSYEQYF. CDR3 nucleotides: TGCGCCAGCAGCCAATCAGGTCAAAGCTCCTACGAGCAGTACTTC.